The table lists the clone carrying this T cell receptor beta chain with many counts. Antigen unknown. Patients with uncontrolled infections, other autoimmune diseases, pregnancy or lactation were excluded. This record belongs to a study of T cells in Graves' hyperthyroidism and ophthalmopathy. About the research overall: It was at initial diagnosis, before any treatment, that peripheral blood was collected. Study-wide results and caveats: Progression to ophthalmopathy was predicted a median of approximately 6.4 months early. A model using 13 V-J features told ophthalmopathy apart from stable hyperthyroidism.

RNA transcripts served as the template for amplifying TCR beta CDR3 regions. The HTBI set primed first-round TCR CDR3 RT-PCR. TCRdb re-called the multiplex PCR reads through MiXCR, storing one row per CDR3 protein. The sample yields fewer than 500,000 distinct CDR3 sequences, approximately 13% seen once. This clonotype was sampled from a man aged 30 to 45 with Graves' hyperthyroidism that later progressed to Graves' ophthalmopathy. Sequences were obtained from blood.

CDR3 sequence reads: CASSLNPGTAGDGYTF. CDR3 DNA sequence: TGTGCCAGCAGCCTAAACCCCGGGACAGCGGGGGATGGCTACACCTTC. This sequence joins TRBV7-9 and TRBJ1-2; 7 bases map to TRBD1. Looked up from germline, CDR1 is SEHNR and CDR2 is FQNEAQ (reference sequence). The CDR3 consists of 16 residues. With 5 bases clipped from V and 6 bases from J, the junction kept 15 bases outside the gene matches. The full variable domain, completed using reference TRBV7-9 and TRBJ1-2, is DTGVSQNPRHKITKRGQNVTFRCDPISEHNRLYWYRQTLGQGPEFLTYFQNEAQLEKSRLLSDRFSAERPKGSFSTLEIQRTEQGDSAMYLCASSLNPGTAGDGYTFGSGTRLTVV.